This T cell receptor (beta chain) was documented in a study of T cells in Graves' hyperthyroidism and ophthalmopathy. Per the germline V gene, CDR1 is SSHAT and CDR2 is FNYEAQ (reference sequence). This CDR3 is built from 13 residues. About this clonotype: Its antigen is still unknown.

Each 10 ml fresh peripheral blood draw supplied the PBMCs. TCR beta CDR3 regions were amplified from RNA. The TCR CDR3 was amplified in a first-round RT-PCR using the HTBI primer set. TCRdb re-derived calls from the multiplex PCR reads in MiXCR, one entry per CDR3 protein. The table has around 450,000 distinct CDR3 sequences, less than 20% seen once. Regarding the study as a whole: Researchers found most expanded thyroid clonotypes above 0.001 in blood as well.

Sequencing was performed on blood. V gene TRBV7-7 combines with J gene TRBJ2-2; no firm D call. The TCR was taken from a woman aged 18-30 years with Graves' hyperthyroidism. The CDR3 coding sequence is TGTGCTACCACCACCCCGAGTACCGGGGAGCTGTTTTTT. Protein product: CATTTPSTGELFF.